Here is one T cell receptor beta chain with its context. PBMCs numbering at least 6.5 million were isolated per sample. Together with a sample-barcoded 5' primer, a J-beta primer mix was included in a second PCR lasting about 7 to 12 cycles. A single record per CDR3 protein comes from TCRdb applying MiXCR to the 5' RACE reads. Of approximately 1,000,000 distinct CDR3 sequences detected, over 35% appear once; the ten largest clones hold approximately 17%. The data are from a study of blood T cells in healthy people across ages. V lost 0 bases to trimming and J lost 2 bases, with 11 bases between them. In germline, CDR1 is LNHNV, CDR2 YYDKDF (reference sequence). There are 15 residues in the CDR3.

Sequencing was done on a sample of blood. This sequence was found in a woman aged 55 to 70 in good health. The chain couples TRBV15 to TRBJ2-7; D is perhaps TRBD1 or TRBD2 (5 bases each). The CDR3 protein is CATSREGWGTYEQYF. CDR3 DNA: TGTGCCACCAGCAGAGAAGGATGGGGGACCTACGAGCAGTACTTC.